These 25 T cell receptor beta chains came from one sample sequenced in a study of cytomegalovirus exposure and HLA in healthy donors (dated by TCRdb to the late 2010s). The library was built by means of the immunoSEQ multiplex PCR assay. For the multiplex PCR, a mixture combining 60 forward primers for TCR Vbeta segments and 13 reverse primers for TCR Jbeta segments was used. TCRdb obtained this table from immuneACCESS and retained in-frame rearrangements with V and J assigned. These tables miss some clones; where compared with another copy, unresolved V genes account for less than half of the shortfall, and the remainder is unexplained. Here the sample has about 140,000 clones; roughly four fifths occur a single time. The top ten clones comprise around 3% of the sample. Specimen: PBMCs. The receptors were gathered from a man between 18 and 35 years old in good health and CMV-seropositive.

This sequence joins TRBV28 and TRBJ1-3; 7 bases fit TRBD1. CDR1 is MDHEN, CDR2 SYDVKM, per germline. This CDR3 is built from 15 residues. V trimming: 3 bases; J trimming: 4 bases; junction bases outside the gene matches: 6. This chain's CDR3 is CASSLVWDRGNTIYF. The CDR3 DNA sequence: TGTGCCAGCAGTTTGGTATGGGACAGAGGAAACACCATATATTTT.

The chain carries TRBV7-2 and TRBJ2-3; a weak D match, TRBD2 (6 bases). The CDR3 loop spans 17 amino acids. Trimming pared 0 bases from V and 4 bases from J, leaving 17 bases between. The germline CDR1 and CDR2 sequences are SGHTA and FQGNSA. The CDR3 sequence is CASSLAGLTGVSDTQYF. CDR3 DNA: TGTGCCAGCAGCTTAGCGGGGCTGACGGGGGTTTCAGATACGCAGTATTTT.

The chain recombines TRBV5-4 with TRBJ2-1, with 9 nucleotides matching TRBD2. Germline V gives CDR1 SGHNT, CDR2 YYREEE (reference sequence). The CDR3 has 16 amino acids. Trimming took 4 bases from V and 5 from J; bases not matched to a gene: 10. In nucleotides, the CDR3 is TGTGCCAGCAGCCTGTTTAGCGGGAGATTCGACAATGAGCAGTTCTTC. Protein sequence: CASSLFSGRFDNEQFF.

This rearrangement joins TRBV19 to TRBJ1-5, with TRBD1 matching 10 bases. In germline, CDR1 is LNHDA, CDR2 SQIVND (reference sequence). The V gene end was trimmed by 3 bases and the J gene end by 6 bases; junction bases not matched to a gene: 2. This CDR3 spans 14 amino acids. The CDR3: CASSIGQGVQPQHF. DNA for the CDR3: TGTGCCAGTAGTATCGGACAGGGGGTTCAGCCCCAGCATTTT.

This chain connects TRBV6-5 to TRBJ2-3; D gene ambiguous. V lost 5 bases to trimming and J lost 7 bases, with 13 bases between them. CDR1 MNHEY and CDR2 SVGAGI come from the germline V gene. The CDR3 sequence is 13 residues long. The CDR3 region has the DNA TGTGCCAGCAGTCCAACTCCCCCGAATACGCAGTATTTT. This sequence encodes CASSPTPPNTQYF.

The CDR3 DNA sequence: TGTGCCGGCCTTGTAGCGGGAGACTCCTACGAGCAGTACTTC. Its translation: CAGLVAGDSYEQYF. The rearrangement uses TRBV2 and TRBJ2-7; TRBD2 agrees at 9 bases. The CDR3 sequence is 14 residues long. Germline assignment: CDR1 SNHLY and CDR2 FYNNEI. V shed 11 bases and J 0 bases; nucleotides not matched to a gene: 8. Looking up the rest from reference TRBV2 and TRBJ2-7 gives the full variable domain: EPEVTQTPSHQVTQMGQEVILRCVPISNHLYFYWYRQILGQKVEFLVSFYNNEISEKSEIFDDQFSVERPDGSNFTLKIRSTKLEDSAMYFCAGLVAGDSYEQYFGPGTRLTVT.

CDR3 residues: CASALGGPTEAFF. The CDR3 DNA sequence: TGTGCTAGTGCCCTGGGGGGGCCCACTGAAGCTTTCTTT. The chain is built from TRBV12-5 and TRBJ1-1; TRBD1 might be the D (6 bases). In germline, CDR1 is LGHNT, CDR2 FRNRAP. Trimming cost V 7 bases and J 4 bases, with 13 bases left between them. This CDR3 region has 13 residues. Variable domain in full (rest from reference TRBV12-5 and TRBJ1-1): DARVTQTPRHKVTEMGQEVTMRCQPILGHNTVFWYRQTMMQGLELLAYFRNRAPLDDSGMPKDRFSAEMPDATLATLKIQPSEPRDSAVYFCASALGGPTEAFFGQGTRLTVV.

This chain joins TRBV27 and TRBJ2-7, with D unresolved. The CDR3 spans 15 residues. Germline-derived CDR1 and CDR2 are MNHEY and SMNVEV (reference sequence). Trimming took off 3 bases at V and 0 bases at J, with 12 bases between the two ends. The CDR3 region is CASSFRLSSSYEQYF. The CDR3 DNA reads as TGTGCCAGCAGTTTCCGACTTTCCAGCTCCTACGAGCAGTACTTC.

The V gene is TRBV11-2, the J gene TRBJ2-7; 8 nucleotides align to TRBD1. Germline V CDR1 and CDR2: SGHAT, FQNNGV. The CDR3 has 15 residues. V was clipped by 1 base and J by 1 base; unmatched bases: 3. The DNA of the CDR3 is TGTGCCAGCAGCTTAGGCAGGGGGCTTTCCTACGAGCAGTACTTC. Protein: CASSLGRGLSYEQYF.

This sequence joins TRBV27 and TRBJ1-1; possible D gene TRBD1, 6 bases. V was clipped by 1 base and J by 4 bases, with 10 bases between them. The CDR3 length is 14 residues. The germline V gene has CDR1 MNHEY and CDR2 SMNVEV (reference sequence). In nucleotides, the CDR3 is TGTGCCAGCAGTTTATACAGGGATGGCACTGAAGCTTTCTTT. Residues: CASSLYRDGTEAFF.

The chain joins TRBV6-5 to TRBJ2-2; 9 bases agree with TRBD2. V lost 5 bases to trimming and J lost 5 bases; unmatched junction nucleotides: 0. The CDR3 is 13 amino acids. The germline CDR1 and CDR2 sequences are MNHEY and SVGAGI. Here the CDR3 reads CASSSGRTGELFF. The CDR3 nucleotides are TGTGCCAGCAGTAGCGGGAGGACCGGGGAGCTGTTTTTT.

The chain combines TRBV2 with TRBJ2-1; no clear D. This CDR3 contains 15 residues. From germline, CDR1 is SNHLY and CDR2 FYNNEI. With 5 bases removed from V and 8 bases from J, the gap between germline ends came to 19 bases. The CDR3 coding sequence is TGTGCCAGCAGTCCTACCTCTCTGAGCGTTGATGAGCAGTTCTTC. Translating gives CASSPTSLSVDEQFF.

The V call is TRBV2, the J call TRBJ2-3, with TRBD2 identical over 13 bases. Trimming removed 6 bases from V and 6 bases from J; junction bases left unmatched: 9. This CDR3 is 16 amino acids long. CDR1 is SNHLY, CDR2 FYNNEI, per germline. The CDR3 region has the DNA TGTGCCAGCAGCCCCGGGACTAGCGGGGTCAGGGATACGCAGTATTTT. Protein product: CASSPGTSGVRDTQYF.

The chain joins TRBV5-4 to TRBJ2-5, with D possibly being TRBD1 (5 bases). CDR3 length: 13 residues. The germline V gene has CDR1 SGHNT and CDR2 YYREEE (reference sequence). Trimming took 4 bases from V and 5 from J, leaving 12 bases between them. CDR3 bases: TGTGCCAGCAGCACTACAGGTAGCGAGACCCAGTACTTC. This translates into CASSTTGSETQYF. Filled out from reference TRBV5-4 and TRBJ2-5, the complete variable domain reads ETGVTQSPTHLIKTRGQQVTLRCSSQSGHNTVSWYQQALGQGPQFIFQYYREEENGRGNFPPRFSGLQFPNYSSELNVNALELDDSALYLCASSTTGSETQYFGPGTRLLVL.

Worth noting for this clone: Other nucleotide sequences from this sample produce the same CDR3. V gene TRBV27 combines with J gene TRBJ2-7; 10 positions agree with TRBD1. This CDR3 region has 14 residues. V shed 3 bases, J shed 1 base, and the junction held 0 bases outside the gene matches. Germline V lookup: CDR1 MNHEY, CDR2 SMNVEV (reference sequence). The CDR3 spells CASSLGQGSYEQYF. The CDR3 DNA is TGTGCCAGCAGTTTGGGACAGGGGTCCTACGAGCAGTACTTC.

The chain recombines TRBV11-2 with TRBJ2-1; D not resolved. The germline CDR1 and CDR2 sequences are SGHAT and FQNNGV. V was clipped by 5 bases and J by 0 bases, with 11 bases between them. The CDR3 spans 15 residues. The CDR3 region is CASSQRLFSYNEQFF. Here the CDR3 DNA reads TGTGCCAGCAGCCAGCGTCTATTCTCCTACAATGAGCAGTTCTTC.

This clone came up a few times. The V and J genes are TRBV10-2 and TRBJ2-6, with TRBD2 identical over 9 bases. This CDR3 region has 16 residues. Trimming removed 10 bases from V and 0 bases from J; junction bases left unmatched: 7. Germline CDR1 is WSHSY and CDR2 is SAAADI. Here the CDR3 reads CAIQGTSLSGANVLTF. CDR3 coding DNA: TGCGCCATACAGGGGACTAGCCTCTCTGGGGCCAACGTCCTGACTTTC.

The V gene is TRBV9, the J gene TRBJ2-1; 13 nucleotides line up with TRBD2. Germline V gene lookup returns CDR1 SGDLS and CDR2 YYNGEE. The CDR3 has 16 amino acids. J gave up 8 bases and V 4 bases, and 9 bases lay outside the gene matches. The CDR3 reads CASSPRLAGGSYEQFF. In DNA form, the CDR3 reads TGTGCCAGCAGCCCCCGACTAGCGGGAGGCAGTTATGAGCAGTTCTTC.

J is TRBJ1-1 and V is TRBV30; no firm D call. Germline V gives CDR1 GTSNPN, CDR2 SVGIG (reference sequence). V gave up 3 bases and J gave up 5 bases, with 16 bases separating them. CDR3 length: 14 residues. The CDR3 protein is CAWSPRAGETEAFF. CDR3 coding DNA: TGTGCCTGGAGCCCCCGAGCCGGTGAGACTGAAGCTTTCTTT.

This clone was seen at least ten times. The chain uses TRBV27 and TRBJ2-7; TRBD2 aligns across 12 bases. V lost 5 bases to trimming and J lost 3 bases; unmatched junction nucleotides: 11. Germline loops: CDR1 MNHEY, CDR2 SMNVEV (reference sequence). The CDR3 runs to 17 residues. The CDR3 loop is CASSLKRTSGVLYEQYF. DNA of the CDR3: TGTGCCAGCAGTCTAAAAAGGACTAGCGGGGTACTCTACGAGCAGTACTTC.

The genes are TRBV5-8 and TRBJ2-5; weak D call: TRBD1 (6 bases). Germline V gene sequence: CDR1 SGHTS, CDR2 YDEGEE. Trimming shortened V by 1 base and J by 5 bases, and 15 bases separated the two germline ends. The CDR3 has 15 residues. The CDR3 DNA sequence: TGTGCCAGCAGCTTGTTGGGACAAACTCGGGAGACCCAGTACTTC. This encodes CASSLLGQTRETQYF.

The chain couples TRBV5-1 to TRBJ2-7; 12 bases fit TRBD2. Looked up from germline, CDR1 is SGHRS and CDR2 is YFSETQ. The CDR3 contains 15 residues. J was trimmed by 3 bases and V by 4 bases; bases with no gene match: 5. The CDR3 DNA is TGCGCCAGCAGCCTAGGACTAGCGGGGTACTACGAGCAGTACTTC. It translates to CASSLGLAGYYEQYF.

V usage is TRBV27 and J usage is TRBJ2-1; 7 bases map to TRBD2. The CDR3 has 15 residues. After removal of 8 bases from V and 8 bases from J, the junction contained 15 bases not matched to a gene. Germline V lookup: CDR1 MNHEY, CDR2 SMNVEV (reference sequence). CDR3 sequence: CASSGGGVWGDEQFF. The CDR3 DNA is TGTGCCAGCTCTGGCGGGGGAGTATGGGGGGATGAGCAGTTCTTC.

V and J are TRBV19 and TRBJ2-7, with 11 bases identical to TRBD2. The CDR3 length is 14 residues. In germline, CDR1 is LNHDA, CDR2 SQIVND (reference sequence). V shed 4 bases, J shed 3 bases, and the junction held 2 bases outside the gene matches. CDR3 in DNA: TGTGCCAGTAGTAAAACTAGCGGGAGCTACGAGCAGTACTTC. It encodes CASSKTSGSYEQYF.

The genes are TRBV7-3 and TRBJ1-1; TRBD1 agrees at 7 bases. With 5 bases clipped from V and 10 bases from J, the junction kept 16 bases outside the gene matches. The CDR3 is made up of 15 amino acids. CDR1 and CDR2 from the germline V gene are SGHTA and FQGTGA. CDR3 sequence (DNA): TGTGCCAGCAGCCGAACAGGGGATGAGATCGGTGGAGCTTTCTTT. This sequence encodes CASSRTGDEIGGAFF.